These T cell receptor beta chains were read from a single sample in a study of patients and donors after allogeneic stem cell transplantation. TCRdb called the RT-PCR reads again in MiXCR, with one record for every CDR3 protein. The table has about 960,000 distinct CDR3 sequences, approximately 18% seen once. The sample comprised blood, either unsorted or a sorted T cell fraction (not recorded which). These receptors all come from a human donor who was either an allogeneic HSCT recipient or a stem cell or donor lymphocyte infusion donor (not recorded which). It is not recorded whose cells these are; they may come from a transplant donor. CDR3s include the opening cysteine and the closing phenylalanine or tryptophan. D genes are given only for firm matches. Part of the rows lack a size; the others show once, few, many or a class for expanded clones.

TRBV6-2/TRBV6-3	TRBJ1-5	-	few	TGTGCCACCGCGAGGACAGTTCTAGGGTATCAGCCCCAGCATTTT	CATARTVLGYQPQHF
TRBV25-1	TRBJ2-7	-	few	TGTGCCAGCAGCGTACTGGGGTGGCAGTACTTC	CASSVLGWQYF
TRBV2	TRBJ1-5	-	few	TGTGCCAGCAGTGTTCGGCCGCTTATAGGGGCGAGCAATCAGCCCCAGCATTTT	CASSVRPLIGASNQPQHF
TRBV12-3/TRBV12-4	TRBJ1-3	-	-	TGTGCCAGCAGTTTAGAGGACTTGGGTTTCGGAAACACCATATATTTT	CASSLEDLGFGNTIYF
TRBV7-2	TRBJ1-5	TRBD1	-	TGTGCCAGCAGCTCCCGGACAGGGTCAGAGACCCAGCATTTT	CASSSRTGSETQHF
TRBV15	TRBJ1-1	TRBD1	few	TGTGCCACCAGCAGAGATCGCCCGGGACAGGGAGGGTCTGAAGCTTTCTTT	CATSRDRPGQGGSEAFF
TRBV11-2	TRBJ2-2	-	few	TGTGCCAGCAGCCCGGGGTTCTTGAGCACCGGGGAGCTGTTTTTT	CASSPGFLSTGELFF
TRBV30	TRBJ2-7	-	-	TGTGCCTGGAGTCTGACTTTTGGCAGCTACGAGCAGTACTTC	CAWSLTFGSYEQYF
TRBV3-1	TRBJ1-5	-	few	TGTGCCAGCAGCCAAGGGGTGTCGGCAGCCCAGCATTTT	CASSQGVSAAQHF
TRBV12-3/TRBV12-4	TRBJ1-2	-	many	TGTGCCAGCAGTTTTGTAGGTCTCCGAAGGGACTATGGCTACACCTTC	CASSFVGLRRDYGYTF
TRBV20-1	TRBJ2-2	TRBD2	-	TGCAGTGCGCGGGCCACCGGGGGGTTCGGGGAGCTGTTTTTT	CSARATGGFGELFF
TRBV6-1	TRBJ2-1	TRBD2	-	TGTGCCAGCAGCAAAACTAGCGATTACAATGAGCAGTTCTTC	CASSKTSDYNEQFF
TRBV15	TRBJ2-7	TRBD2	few	TGTGCCACCAGCAGGTCGGACGGGGGGTACATCGAGCAGTACTTC	CATSRSDGGYIEQYF
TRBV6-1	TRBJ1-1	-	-	TGTGCCAGCAGCTCGACAGGAGACGTCACTGAAGCTTTCTTT	CASSSTGDVTEAFF
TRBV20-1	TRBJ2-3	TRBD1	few	TGCAGTGCTATGACAGGGCGCACAGATACGCAGTATTTT	CSAMTGRTDTQYF
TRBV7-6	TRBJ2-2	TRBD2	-	TGTGCCAGCAGCTCTCGGACTAGCGGGAGGGTCGCCGGGGAGCTGTTTTTT	CASSSRTSGRVAGELFF
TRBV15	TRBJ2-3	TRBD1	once	TGTGCCACCAGCAGAGGTGTTTGGACAGGGCTACTCACAGATACGCAGTATTTT	CATSRGVWTGLLTDTQYF
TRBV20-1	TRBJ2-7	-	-	TGCAGTGCTAGAGATGCAGGGCCCCTGACCTACGAGCAGTACTTC	CSARDAGPLTYEQYF
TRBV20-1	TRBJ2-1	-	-	TGCAGTGCTAGTCCCCCATCCGAGAGCGGAAACAATGAGCAGTTCTTC	CSASPPSESGNNEQFF
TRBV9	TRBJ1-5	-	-	TGTGCCAGCAGCGCGGACGGCGGGCATCAGCCCCAGCATTTT	CASSADGGHQPQHF
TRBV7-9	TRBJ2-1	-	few	TGTGCCAGCAGCCACGGGTATTCGTCGAATGAGCAGTTCTTC	CASSHGYSSNEQFF
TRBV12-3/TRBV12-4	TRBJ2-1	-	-	TGTGCCAGCAGTTTGGGCGGGATGAGCTCCTACAATGAGCAGTTCTTC	CASSLGGMSSYNEQFF
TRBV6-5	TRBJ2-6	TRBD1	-	TGTGCCAGCAGTTACACTCCGGGACAGAGACCCTCTGGGGCCAACGTCCTGACTTTC	CASSYTPGQRPSGANVLTF
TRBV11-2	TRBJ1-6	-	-	TGTGCCAGCAGCCATCGACGGGTAAATTCACCCCTCCACTTT	CASSHRRVNSPLHF
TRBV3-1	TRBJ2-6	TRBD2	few	TGTGCCAGCAGCCAAGATCGCGGACTAGGCCCCTCTGGGGCCAACGTCCTGACTTTC	CASSQDRGLGPSGANVLTF
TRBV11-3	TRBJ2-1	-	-	TGTGCCAGCAGCTCGTGGACCGACAATGAGCAGTTCTTC	CASSSWTDNEQFF